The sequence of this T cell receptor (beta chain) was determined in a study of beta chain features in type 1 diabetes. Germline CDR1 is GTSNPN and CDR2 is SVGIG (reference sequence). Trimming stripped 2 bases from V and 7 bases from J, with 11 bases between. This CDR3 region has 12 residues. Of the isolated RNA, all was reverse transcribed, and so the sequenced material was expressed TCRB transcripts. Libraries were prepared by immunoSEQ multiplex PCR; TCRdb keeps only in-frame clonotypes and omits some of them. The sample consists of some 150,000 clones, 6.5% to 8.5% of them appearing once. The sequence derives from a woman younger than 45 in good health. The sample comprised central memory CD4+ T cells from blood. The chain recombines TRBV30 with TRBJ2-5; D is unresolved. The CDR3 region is CAWSPIVGTQYF. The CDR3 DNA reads TGTGCCTGGAGTCCAATAGTTGGGACCCAGTACTTC.